The T cell receptor (beta chain) under discussion was sequenced for a study of T-cell memory formation after mild COVID-19. Study summary: Largely donor-specific TCR clusters were found. Study-level points and caveats: CD8+ contracting clones occupied EMRA, while CD4+ ones occupied mainly CM and EM. Clones from the second wave (peaking day 37) had unconfirmed SARS-CoV-2 specificity. There was a balanced CD4/CD8 profile in clones contracting day 15 to 85, and later expanders leaned CD4+.

The CDR3 totals 16 residues. CDR1 is MNHEY, CDR2 SVGEGT, per germline. J gave up 1 base and V 2 bases, and 4 bases lay outside the gene matches. This clonotype appeared a few times. Its antigen is unknown. From the 5' RACE reads, TCRdb called clonotypes with MiXCR, one entry per CDR3 protein. This table holds about 180,000 distinct CDR3 sequences, around a sixth found once. V and J are TRBV6-2 or TRBV6-3 and TRBJ2-7, with TRBD2 matching 11 bases. The clonotype was recovered from a man aged 18 to 30 who had mild COVID-19 (a few samples of this study predate the infection). Cell type and time point are not known. Sequences were obtained from PBMCs or a T cell subset sorted from them (not recorded which). DNA for the CDR3: TGTGCCAGCAGTTACGCCGGGACTAGCGGTTCCTACGAGCAGTACTTC. Its protein product is CASSYAGTSGSYEQYF.